The 28 T cell receptor beta chains below all came from one sample that was sequenced in a study of blood T cell repertoires in COVID-19. Measured with immunoSEQ multiplex PCR; TCRdb has only the in-frame clones, and not every one. The table includes about 500,000 clones, 89% detected once. Sequencing was performed on peripheral blood. The receptors derive from a man between 18 and 29 years old with COVID-19, enrolled during active disease.

V gene TRBV7-2 combines with J gene TRBJ1-5, with 8 positions matching TRBD1. The CDR3 totals 16 residues. The germline gives CDR1 SGHTA, CDR2 FQGNSA. V dropped 6 bases and J dropped 5; count of bases not matched to a gene: 12. CDR3 nucleotides: TGTGCCAGCAGGCCAGGACAGGGATCGGTTTATCAGCCCCAGCATTTT. This encodes CASRPGQGSVYQPQHF.

V gene TRBV10-3 combines with J gene TRBJ2-6; D gene unclear. The CDR3 runs 15 residues. Deletions cut 2 bases from V and 0 bases from J, with 5 bases between. Germline lookup yields CDR1 ENHRY and CDR2 SYGVKD. CDR3 DNA sequence: TGTGCCATCAGTGAGAGGAGCTCTGGGGCCAACGTCCTGACTTTC. Translating gives CAISERSSGANVLTF.

The rearrangement joins TRBV5-4 to TRBJ2-1; 7 nucleotides align to TRBD2. Germline V CDR1 and CDR2: SGHNT, YYREEE (reference sequence). Trimming at V came to 4 bases and at J to 0 bases, leaving 4 bases not matched to a gene. The CDR3 runs 15 residues. The CDR3, as DNA: TGTGCCAGCAGCCTAACTAGCGACTCCTACAATGAGCAGTTCTTC. This gives the protein CASSLTSDSYNEQFF.

The count of this clone is one. The genes are TRBV5-5 and TRBJ2-3; 8 bases are shared with TRBD2. The V gene end was trimmed by 3 bases and the J gene end by 2 bases; junction bases not matched to a gene: 14. This CDR3 contains 18 residues. From germline, CDR1 is SGHKS and CDR2 YYEKEE (reference sequence). In DNA form, the CDR3 reads TGTGCCAGCAGCTATCAGTTACGGCTAGCGGGCGCCACAGATACGCAGTATTTT. The encoded protein is CASSYQLRLAGATDTQYF.

Turning to this clone: The same CDR3 is also encoded by other DNA sequences in this sample. The chain links TRBV18 to TRBJ2-7; 9 nucleotides align to TRBD1. V trimming: 4 bases; J trimming: 4 bases; junction bases outside the gene matches: 2. CDR3 size: 13 residues. Germline CDR1 reads KGHSH; CDR2 reads LQKENI. The CDR3 sequence: CASSRGTGYEQYF. The CDR3 region has the DNA TGTGCCAGCTCACGAGGGACAGGGTACGAGCAGTACTTC.

The chain recombines TRBV2 with TRBJ1-2; 7 bases match TRBD1. V gave up 5 bases and J gave up 6 bases; unmatched junction bases: 12. This CDR3 comprises 15 residues. Germline lookup yields CDR1 SNHLY and CDR2 FYNNEI. CDR3 sequence: CASSSKDRTSHGYTF. Here the CDR3 DNA reads TGTGCCAGCAGTTCAAAGGACAGGACTTCCCATGGCTACACCTTC.

CDR3 sequence: CASSQGQGNGYTF. DNA of the CDR3: TGTGCCAGCAGCCAGGGACAGGGCAATGGCTACACCTTC. The chain joins TRBV3-1 (or the pseudogene TRBV3-2) to TRBJ1-2; 9 nucleotides agree with TRBD1. Trimming at V came to 3 bases and at J to 6 bases, leaving 2 bases not matched to a gene. The CDR3 has 13 amino acids. Germline V lookup: CDR1 LGHDT, CDR2 YNNKEL (reference sequence).

J is TRBJ2-2 and V is TRBV7-2, with D uncertain. The CDR3 has 16 amino acids. V was trimmed by 1 base and J by 6 bases, leaving 15 bases between them. CDR1 is SGHTA, CDR2 FQGNSA, per germline. The CDR3 spells CASSLGGISGPGELFF. CDR3 in DNA: TGTGCCAGCAGCTTAGGCGGTATTTCTGGCCCCGGGGAGCTGTTTTTT.

The CDR3 loop reads CASSQGQLRKLFF. The DNA for the CDR3 is TGTGCCAGCAGCCAGGGACAGCTGCGAAAACTGTTTTTT. V is TRBV14 and J is TRBJ1-4, with 7 positions matching TRBD1. Trimming cost V 3 bases and J 10 bases; bases outside gene matches: 5. The CDR3 sequence is 13 residues long. Per the germline V gene, CDR1 is SGHDN and CDR2 is FVKESK.

The genes are TRBV5-6 and TRBJ2-4; D is unclear. V dropped 7 bases and J dropped 2 bases, with 7 bases sitting between them. This CDR3 spans 12 amino acids. Germline CDR1 reads SGHDT; CDR2 reads YYEEEE. The CDR3 loop reads CASHTTKNIQYF. The CDR3 bases are TGTGCCAGCCACACGACCAAAAACATTCAGTACTTC.

This clone was seen more than once but under ten times. The gene calls are TRBV2 and TRBJ1-4; 8 positions match TRBD1. Germline CDR1 reads SNHLY; CDR2 reads FYNNEI. Trimming took 6 bases from V and 6 from J; bases not matched to a gene: 6. CDR3 length: 14 residues. CDR3 bases: TGTGCCAGCAGGAGAGACAGGGGAGATGAAAAACTGTTTTTT. Amino acid sequence: CASRRDRGDEKLFF.

The chain is built from TRBV18 and TRBJ2-3; 10 bases align to TRBD1. Germline V gene lookup returns CDR1 KGHSH and CDR2 LQKENI. This CDR3 region has 15 residues. With V trimmed by 5 bases and J by 6 bases, 8 bases remained unmatched. The CDR3: CASSTGQGVYDTQYF. For the CDR3, the DNA is TGTGCCAGCTCAACTGGACAGGGGGTATACGATACGCAGTATTTT.

The chain carries TRBV6-5 and TRBJ1-2; 10 bases match TRBD1. Trimming at V came to 10 bases and at J to 7 bases, leaving 15 bases not matched to a gene. CDR3 length: 15 residues. The germline gives CDR1 MNHEY, CDR2 SVGAGI. CDR3 residues: CATTTGGLLSSGYTF. CDR3 bases: TGTGCCACCACGACAGGGGGCCTTTTATCATCTGGCTACACCTTC.

This rearrangement joins TRBV13 to TRBJ1-2, with 7 bases lining up with TRBD1. The germline V gene has CDR1 PRHDT and CDR2 FYEKMQ (reference sequence). V shed 5 bases, J shed 10 bases, and the junction held 7 bases outside the gene matches. The CDR3 extends over 12 amino acids. The CDR3 nucleotides read TGTGCCAGCAGCCAGGGGGAGATCCACTACACCTTC. Protein: CASSQGEIHYTF. Drawing the rest from reference TRBV13 and TRBJ1-2, the complete variable domain is AAGVIQSPRHLIKEKRETATLKCYPIPRHDTVYWYQQGPGQDPQFLISFYEKMQSDKGSIPDRFSAQQFSDYHSELNMSSLELGDSALYFCASSQGEIHYTFGSGTRLTVV.

As for this clone: The same CDR3 can be traced to other DNA sequences in this sample. V is TRBV9 and J is TRBJ2-3; D unresolved. V gave up 0 bases and J gave up 2 bases, with 4 bases separating them. The CDR3 runs to 13 residues. CDR1 and CDR2 from the germline V gene are SGDLS and YYNGEE. The chain's CDR3 is CASSVAPTDTQYF. The CDR3 DNA reads as TGTGCCAGCAGCGTAGCTCCCACAGATACGCAGTATTTT.

The chain carries TRBV5-4 and TRBJ2-2, with 8 bases fitting TRBD1. The CDR3 totals 14 residues. Germline V gene lookup returns CDR1 SGHNT and CDR2 YYREEE (reference sequence). V shed 4 bases and J 4 bases; nucleotides not matched to a gene: 3. CDR3 bases: TGTGCCAGCAGCCGGACAGGGAGCACCGGGGAGCTGTTTTTT. Encoded protein: CASSRTGSTGELFF.

This clone was counted a few times. V and J are TRBV7-2 and TRBJ1-2; D gene ambiguous. Trimming removed 3 bases from V and 7 bases from J, with 9 bases in between. Looked up from germline, CDR1 is SGHTA and CDR2 is FQGNSA. There are 12 residues in the CDR3. For the CDR3, the DNA is TGTGCCAGCAGCTTGTCACAGATTGGCTACACCTTC. Encoded protein: CASSLSQIGYTF.

The V call is TRBV11-1, the J call TRBJ2-4; D is unclear. The CDR3 contains 15 residues. Germline CDR1 is SGHAT and CDR2 is FQDESV (reference sequence). Trimming cost V 4 bases and J 0 bases, with 10 bases left between them. CDR3 nucleotide sequence: TGTGCCAGCAGCTCCTCGACTGGAGCCAAAAACATTCAGTACTTC. Its translation is CASSSSTGAKNIQYF.

V gene TRBV7-7 combines with J gene TRBJ2-5, with TRBD1 as a possible D gene (6 bases). The CDR3 has 13 amino acids. V lost 6 bases, J lost 1 base, and 9 bases lay in between. CDR1 is SSHAT, CDR2 FNYEAQ, per germline (reference sequence). CDR3 nucleotide sequence: TGTGCCAGCAGAAAACAGGGCCAAGAGACCCAGTACTTC. It encodes CASRKQGQETQYF.

J is TRBJ1-6 and V is TRBV7-2; D uncertain. The V gene lost 8 bases and the J gene lost 9 bases, with 14 bases spanning the gap. CDR3 length: 13 amino acids. The V gene's germline CDR1 is SGHTA and CDR2 FQGNSA. CDR3 amino acids: CASSGRVGSPLHF. The CDR3 DNA is TGTGCCAGCTCGGGGAGGGTTGGTTCACCCCTCCACTTT.

The rearrangement links TRBV5-1 to TRBJ2-7; TRBD1 agrees at 8 bases. There are 13 residues in the CDR3. The germline CDR1 and CDR2 sequences are SGHRS and YFSETQ. V gave up 2 bases and J gave up 7 bases; unmatched junction bases: 5. DNA of the CDR3: TGCGCCAGCAGCTTTCAGGGGGCGGGGGAGCAGTACTTC. Amino acids: CASSFQGAGEQYF.

The V gene is TRBV7-9, the J gene TRBJ2-3; tentatively, D is TRBD2 (5 bases). Germline lookup yields CDR1 SEHNR and CDR2 FQNEAQ (reference sequence). Between the trimmed V and J ends, which lost 5 bases and 2 bases, there was a span of 14 bases. The CDR3 consists of 15 residues. CDR3 sequence reads: CASSNGIPATDTQYF. CDR3 coding DNA: TGTGCCAGCAGCAACGGGATCCCGGCCACAGATACGCAGTATTTT. The full variable domain, completed using reference TRBV7-9 and TRBJ2-3, is DTGVSQNPRHKITKRGQNVTFRCDPISEHNRLYWYRQTLGQGPEFLTYFQNEAQLEKSRLLSDRFSAERPKGSFSTLEIQRTEQGDSAMYLCASSNGIPATDTQYFGPGTRLTVL.

The chain links TRBV6-1 to TRBJ2-1; no definite D call. Trimming shortened V by 2 bases and J by 8 bases, and 10 bases separated the two germline ends. The germline CDR1 and CDR2 sequences are MNHNS and SASEGT. There are 13 residues in the CDR3. CDR3 sequence: CASSETTSHEQFF. For the CDR3, the DNA is TGTGCCAGCAGTGAAACCACGAGCCATGAGCAGTTCTTC.

This clone came up many times. The gene calls are TRBV2 and TRBJ1-1, with a tentative D call TRBD1 (6 bases). V dropped 6 bases and J dropped 10 bases, with 18 bases sitting between them. The CDR3 sequence is 13 residues long. Germline-derived CDR1 and CDR2 are SNHLY and FYNNEI. CDR3 sequence reads: CASSRDMDGVAFF. CDR3 sequence (DNA): TGTGCCAGCAGCCGGGACATGGACGGTGTAGCTTTCTTT.

The chain links TRBV5-6 to TRBJ1-4; 9 bases match TRBD1. J was trimmed by 8 bases and V by 3 bases; bases with no gene match: 8. This CDR3 is built from 15 residues. Germline CDR1 and CDR2: SGHDT and YYEEEE. CDR3 in DNA: TGTGCCAGCAGCTCACCGGGACAGGGTCAGGAAAAACTGTTTTTT. It specifies CASSSPGQGQEKLFF.

J is TRBJ2-1 and V is TRBV11-2; perhaps TRBD2 as D (6 bases). The CDR3 covers 15 residues. Germline CDR1 and CDR2: SGHAT and FQNNGV. V was trimmed by 3 bases and J by 3 bases, leaving 12 bases between them. CDR3 nucleotides: TGTGCCAGCAGCTTTGCGGAGGGCGTCTACAATGAGCAGTTCTTC. This encodes CASSFAEGVYNEQFF.

The CDR3 protein is CASSLVGRDRTTDTQYF. CDR3 sequence (DNA): TGTGCCAGCAGCTTAGTGGGGAGAGACAGGACCACAGATACGCAGTATTTT. This chain links TRBV7-9 with TRBJ2-3, with D perhaps TRBD1 (6 bases). The CDR3 totals 17 residues. Deletions cut 1 base from V and 2 bases from J, with 16 bases between. Germline lookup yields CDR1 SEHNR and CDR2 FQNEAQ (reference sequence). The whole variable domain, remainder taken from reference TRBV7-9 and TRBJ2-3, is DTGVSQNPRHKITKRGQNVTFRCDPISEHNRLYWYRQTLGQGPEFLTYFQNEAQLEKSRLLSDRFSAERPKGSFSTLEIQRTEQGDSAMYLCASSLVGRDRTTDTQYFGPGTRLTVL.

The chain carries TRBV3-1 (or the pseudogene TRBV3-2) and TRBJ2-7; 10 bases line up with TRBD1. CDR1 LGHDT and CDR2 YNNKEL come from the germline V gene (reference sequence). The CDR3 is 13 amino acids. Trimming removed 7 bases from V and 5 bases from J; junction bases left unmatched: 5. CDR3 in DNA: TGTGCCAGCACCCGACAGGGGGCCAACGAGCAGTACTTC. Its translation is CASTRQGANEQYF.